This entry features one TCR beta chain sequence. Its antigen is not known. The TCR-sequenced patients were three responders to pembrolizumab. The source of the sample is a study of PD-1 blockade in mismatch repair-deficient tumors. On the study more broadly: Enrolled about 2012-2016, patients had progressing, pretreated mismatch repair-deficient cancers of about a dozen types.

Only in-frame clones appear in the TCRdb table, and some are missing; sequencing was by immunoSEQ multiplex PCR. This sample has over 100,000 clones, with roughly 80% found just once. Study conclusions and caveats: Rapid post-treatment expansion, then contraction, generally preceding radiologic response, marked tumor-resident clones.

This TCR was recovered from an adult with mismatch repair-deficient cancer. The starting material was peripheral blood, obtained 60 weeks after starting pembrolizumab.

CDR3 coding DNA: TGTGCCAGCAGCGGTAGTAGGTCAGATACGCAGTATTTT. Its translation is CASSGSRSDTQYF. This chain joins TRBV2 and TRBJ2-3; no clear D gene. Per germline, CDR1 SNHLY and CDR2 FYNNEI. This CDR3 is built from 13 residues. V gave up 6 bases and J gave up 4 bases, with 11 bases separating them.